A selection of T cell receptor beta chains follows, all from one sample in a study of OX40 agonist ivuxolimab in advanced cancers. Repertoires were generated with immunoSEQ multiplex PCR, while TCRdb's copy carries only in-frame clones and drops some. In the table there are 90,000 to 130,000 clones, more than 85% of which are singletons. The sequenced sample was CD4+ or CD8+ T cells sorted from blood, obtained in a trial of the OX40 agonist ivuxolimab. All receptors come from an adult with an advanced solid tumor such as melanoma, head and neck, liver or kidney cancer. CDR3s include the opening cysteine and the closing phenylalanine or tryptophan. A D gene is named only where the DNA matches it firmly. Only some rows state a clone size, as once, few, many or a class for expanded clones.

v_call: TRBV18
d_call: TRBD1
j_call: TRBJ2-7
clone_size: -
cdr3_aa: CASSQGQGNYEQYF
cdr3_nt: TGTGCCAGCTCACAGGGACAGGGGAACTACGAGCAGTACTTC

v_call: TRBV30
d_call: -
j_call: TRBJ1-2
clone_size: once
cdr3_aa: CARNGLYGYTF
cdr3_nt: TGTGCCAGGAACGGGCTCTATGGCTACACCTTC

v_call: TRBV9
d_call: TRBD2
j_call: TRBJ2-1
clone_size: -
cdr3_aa: CASSGSSGRWANEQFF
cdr3_nt: TGTGCCAGCAGCGGATCTAGCGGGAGGTGGGCCAATGAGCAGTTCTTC

v_call: TRBV6-1
d_call: -
j_call: TRBJ1-1
clone_size: -
cdr3_aa: CAGGTPMNTEAFF
cdr3_nt: TGTGCCGGAGGGACACCTATGAACACTGAAGCTTTCTTT

v_call: TRBV19
d_call: TRBD1
j_call: TRBJ2-2
clone_size: -
cdr3_aa: CASSSLPGTGGKGETGELFF
cdr3_nt: TGTGCCAGTAGTTCGCTTCCCGGGACAGGGGGCAAAGGAGAAACCGGGGAGCTGTTTTTT

v_call: TRBV6-5
d_call: -
j_call: TRBJ2-7
clone_size: -
cdr3_aa: CASSALPRPYEQYF
cdr3_nt: TGTGCCAGCAGTGCCCTGCCCCGTCCTTACGAGCAGTACTTC

v_call: TRBV9
d_call: TRBD2
j_call: TRBJ2-5
clone_size: few
cdr3_aa: CASSGGSLAGQETQYF
cdr3_nt: TGTGCCAGCAGCGGCGGCTCACTAGCGGGCCAAGAGACCCAGTACTTC

v_call: TRBV10-3
d_call: -
j_call: TRBJ1-1
clone_size: -
cdr3_aa: CAISESEDMNTEAFF
cdr3_nt: TGTGCCATCAGTGAGTCCGAAGACATGAACACTGAAGCTTTCTTT

v_call: TRBV18
d_call: -
j_call: TRBJ2-1
clone_size: -
cdr3_aa: CASSPLFRDNEQFF
cdr3_nt: TGTGCCAGCTCACCACTATTCAGGGACAATGAGCAGTTCTTC

v_call: TRBV6-1
d_call: TRBD1
j_call: TRBJ1-2
clone_size: -
cdr3_aa: CASRTGTYYGYTF
cdr3_nt: TGTGCCAGCAGGACAGGGACCTACTATGGCTACACCTTC